Shown below are 32 T cell receptor beta chains from a single sample sequenced in a study of blood T cell repertoires in COVID-19. Method: immunoSEQ multiplex PCR; TCRdb's copy keeps in-frame clones and lacks some. Here the sample spans tens of thousands of clones, around 90% being singletons. What was sequenced was peripheral blood. These receptors originate from a man aged 50 or older with active COVID-19.

This chain links TRBV6-5 with TRBJ1-1; D is possibly TRBD1 (6 bases). The CDR3 runs to 15 residues. V lost 2 bases and J 5 bases, leaving 15 bases between the germline ends. Germline V CDR1 and CDR2: MNHEY, SVGAGI. The CDR3 sequence is CASSYGGAQFTEAFF. CDR3 DNA sequence: TGTGCCAGCAGTTACGGGGGGGCGCAGTTTACTGAAGCTTTCTTT.

The chain couples TRBV5-4 to TRBJ2-5; 7 bases map to TRBD1. This CDR3 has 15 residues. Per the germline V gene, CDR1 is SGHNT and CDR2 is YYREEE (reference sequence). J lost 5 bases, V lost 6 bases, and 13 bases had no gene match. CDR3 nucleotide sequence: TGTGCCAGCACCAGGCGACAGGGAAGAGGGGAGACCCAGTACTTC. It translates to CASTRRQGRGETQYF.

This chain uses TRBV5-1 with TRBJ2-3; D is unclear. V dropped 0 bases and J dropped 2 bases, with 4 bases sitting between them. The germline gives CDR1 SGHRS, CDR2 YFSETQ. The CDR3 has 13 amino acids. CDR3 sequence: CASSLELTDTQYF. For the CDR3, the DNA is TGCGCCAGCAGCTTGGAGCTCACAGATACGCAGTATTTT.

This clone has only one observation. The chain uses TRBV10-3 and TRBJ2-1, with D maybe TRBD1 (6 bases). This CDR3 has 15 amino acids. Germline V lookup: CDR1 ENHRY, CDR2 SYGVKD. Trimming left V 9 bases short and J 0 bases short, with 15 bases between. The CDR3 loop is CAMGAEDSSYNEQFF. CDR3 in DNA: TGTGCCATGGGAGCGGAGGACAGCTCCTACAATGAGCAGTTCTTC.

CDR3 region: CASSFGSLLAGGNFEQYF. CDR3 in DNA: TGTGCCAGCAGCTTCGGCTCGTTGCTGGCGGGGGGCAATTTCGAGCAGTACTTC. The rearrangement uses TRBV7-8 and TRBJ2-7, with 8 bases aligning to TRBD2. Trimming at V came to 3 bases and at J to 6 bases, leaving 19 bases not matched to a gene. This CDR3 region has 18 residues. In germline, CDR1 is SGHVS, CDR2 FQNEAQ.

The chain employs TRBV19 and TRBJ2-7; 7 bases fit TRBD2. The CDR3 extends over 14 amino acids. Per the germline V gene, CDR1 is LNHDA and CDR2 is SQIVND (reference sequence). The junction had 5 bases not matched to a gene; V was cut back by 3 bases and J by 3 bases. CDR3: CASSIRGGLYEQYF. CDR3 nucleotide sequence: TGTGCCAGTAGTATCCGGGGAGGGCTCTACGAGCAGTACTTC.

This clone was picked up one time. The chain has TRBV29-1 and TRBJ1-2; TRBD1 aligns across 7 bases. The V segment lost 7 bases and the J segment 6 bases; nucleotides outside the gene matches: 14. The CDR3 contains 14 residues. Germline V gene lookup returns CDR1 SQVTM and CDR2 ANQGSEA. For the CDR3, the DNA is TGCAGCGCCCAAAGGGCAGGGGGAGGTAATGGCTACACCTTC. It translates to CSAQRAGGGNGYTF. Filled out from reference TRBV29-1 and TRBJ1-2, the complete variable domain reads SAVISQKPSRDICQRGTSLTIQCQVDSQVTMMFWYRQQPGQSLTLIATANQGSEATYESGFVIDKFPISRPNLTFSTLTVSNMSPEDSSIYLCSAQRAGGGNGYTFGSGTRLTVV.

The chain has TRBV1 and TRBJ2-6; whether TRBD1, the table's D call, matches the DNA was not checked. TRBV1 corresponds to a pseudogene. This CDR3 is built from 18 residues. CDR3 loop: CTSSPPGQECSGANVLTF. CDR3 DNA: TGCACCAGCAGCCCCCCCGGACAGGAGTGCTCTGGGGCCAACGTCCTGACTTTC.

The rearrangement uses TRBV28 and TRBJ2-1, with 10 nucleotides matching TRBD2. Germline loops: CDR1 MDHEN, CDR2 SYDVKM. Germline trimming cut 4 bases from V and 2 bases from J; bases unmatched to any gene: 8. The CDR3 covers 17 residues. The CDR3 DNA reads as TGTGCCAGCAGTTCCCCAAAGGGACTAGCGACCTACAATGAGCAGTTCTTC. It is translated as CASSSPKGLATYNEQFF.

The DNA for the CDR3 is TGTGCCAGCAGCCCGCGGGCGGGGACCGGCTATGGCTACACCTTC. Encoded protein: CASSPRAGTGYGYTF. The chain carries TRBV5-6 and TRBJ1-2; possible D gene TRBD1, 5 bases. In germline, CDR1 is SGHDT, CDR2 YYEEEE. This CDR3 spans 15 amino acids. The V and J ends lost 4 bases and 4 bases respectively, with 17 bases between them.

This clone was counted a single time. The J gene is TRBJ2-5, the V gene TRBV7-2; 10 bases are a match to TRBD2. The CDR3 consists of 15 residues. Germline CDR1 SGHTA, CDR2 FQGNSA. Trimming took 2 bases from V and 5 from J; bases not matched to a gene: 5. The CDR3 protein is CASSLQRGGMETQYF. CDR3 coding DNA: TGTGCCAGCAGCTTACAGCGGGGGGGCATGGAGACCCAGTACTTC.

V and J are TRBV6-1 and TRBJ1-5, with TRBD1 matching over 10 bases. Germline CDR1 and CDR2: MNHNS and SASEGT. This CDR3 spans 15 amino acids. V gave up 1 base and J gave up 8 bases; unmatched junction bases: 5. CDR3 loop: CASSEETGGFKPQHF. The CDR3 nucleotides are TGTGCCAGCAGTGAAGAGACAGGGGGCTTTAAGCCCCAGCATTTT.

This chain links TRBV5-1 with TRBJ2-5; 10 bases match TRBD2. The germline CDR1 and CDR2 sequences are SGHRS and YFSETQ. The CDR3 is 15 amino acids. J gave up 2 bases and V 2 bases, and 3 bases lay outside the gene matches. The CDR3 region has the DNA TGCGCCAGCAGCTTATCACTAGCGGGACAAGAGACCCAGTACTTC. It encodes CASSLSLAGQETQYF.

The chain links TRBV6-7 to TRBJ1-1, with D possibly TRBD1 on 5 matching bases. TRBV6-7 is an open reading frame whose function is uncertain. Trimming pared 2 bases from V and 7 bases from J, leaving 14 bases between. The CDR3 length is 14 residues. CDR3 protein: CASSYGAGTNEAFF. The CDR3 DNA follows: TGTGCCAGCAGTTACGGGGCAGGAACGAATGAAGCTTTCTTT.

The genes are TRBV6-2 or TRBV6-3 and TRBJ1-5, with 9 bases identical to TRBD1. The V gene's germline CDR1 is MNHEY and CDR2 SVGEGT. V lost 5 bases, J lost 0 bases, and 8 bases stayed unmatched. The length of the CDR3 is 17 residues. The CDR3 DNA is TGTGCCAGCAGTACCTCGGACAGGGGAAATAGCAATCAGCCCCAGCATTTT. This sequence encodes CASSTSDRGNSNQPQHF.

The chain recombines TRBV5-1 with TRBJ1-3; the D gene is possibly TRBD1 (5 bases). CDR3 length: 16 amino acids. Trimming pared 4 bases from V and 2 bases from J, leaving 16 bases between. Germline V lookup: CDR1 SGHRS, CDR2 YFSETQ. CDR3 residues: CASSPLQGRAGNTIYF. CDR3 nucleotide sequence: TGCGCCAGCAGCCCGCTCCAGGGTAGAGCTGGAAACACCATATATTTT.

The rearrangement links TRBV29-1 to TRBJ1-1; D uncertain. CDR1 SQVTM and CDR2 ANQGSEA come from the germline V gene. The CDR3 has 14 residues. The V end was cut by 2 bases, the J end by 1 base, with 11 bases between. The CDR3, as DNA: TGCAGCGTTGAATCTGGGGAGCGGAACACTGAAGCTTTCTTT. It yields the protein CSVESGERNTEAFF.

The chain combines TRBV30 with TRBJ2-3; 10 bases align to TRBD2. The trim removed 4 bases at V and 0 bases at J, leaving 4 bases unmatched. CDR3 length equals 15 residues. The germline V gene encodes CDR1 GTSNPN and CDR2 SVGIG (reference sequence). The chain's CDR3 is CAWNPLAGSTDTQYF. The CDR3 DNA reads TGTGCCTGGAACCCACTAGCGGGGAGCACAGATACGCAGTATTTT.

The gene calls are TRBV4-2 and TRBJ2-2; 7 bases are shared with TRBD1. The germline gives CDR1 LGHNA, CDR2 YNFKEQ. The CDR3 totals 15 residues. V lost 4 bases and J lost 6; bases outside the gene matches: 8. This chain's CDR3 is CASSRGTVVAGELFF. The CDR3 region has the DNA TGTGCCAGCAGCCGAGGGACAGTCGTCGCCGGGGAGCTGTTTTTT.

J is TRBJ2-5 and V is TRBV5-5; no clear D. Germline V gene sequence: CDR1 SGHKS, CDR2 YYEKEE (reference sequence). The ends were cut back, 0 bases at V and 0 bases at J, with 6 bases in the middle. This CDR3 spans 14 amino acids. This CDR3 is CASSLGRNQETQYF. CDR3 DNA sequence: TGTGCCAGCAGCTTGGGGCGGAACCAAGAGACCCAGTACTTC.

V gene TRBV21-1 combines with J gene TRBJ2-1; the DNA was not used to check the table's D call, TRBD2. TRBV21-1 is shown as a pseudogene. This CDR3 has 17 residues. CDR3 residues: CASSKYNGEVLGWEQFF. The CDR3 DNA is TGTGCCAGCAGCAAATATAATGGGGAGGTGTTAGGTTGGGAGCAGTTCTTC.

This rearrangement joins TRBV29-1 to TRBJ1-5; 10 nucleotides agree with TRBD1. CDR1 and CDR2 (germline): SQVTM, ANQGSEA. The trim removed 8 bases at V and 4 bases at J, leaving 11 bases unmatched. The CDR3 is made up of 15 amino acids. CDR3 bases: TGCAGCATTTCGGCGGGACAGGGGATAAATCAGCCCCAGCATTTT. Amino acid sequence: CSISAGQGINQPQHF. The entire variable domain, with the rest obtained from reference TRBV29-1 and TRBJ1-5, is as follows: SAVISQKPSRDICQRGTSLTIQCQVDSQVTMMFWYRQQPGQSLTLIATANQGSEATYESGFVIDKFPISRPNLTFSTLTVSNMSPEDSSIYLCSISAGQGINQPQHFGDGTRLSIL.

The chain uses TRBV2 and TRBJ1-1; 9 nucleotides align to TRBD1. Germline trimming cut 6 bases from V and 5 bases from J; bases unmatched to any gene: 7. The CDR3 has 14 amino acids. Germline assignment: CDR1 SNHLY and CDR2 FYNNEI. The CDR3 here is CASRITGGATEAFF. The CDR3 DNA reads TGTGCCAGCAGGATCACAGGGGGCGCGACTGAAGCTTTCTTT.

The chain recombines TRBV5-1 with TRBJ2-5; 10 bases match TRBD2. The ends lost 0 bases at V and 5 bases at J; junction bases unmatched: 4. Germline V lookup: CDR1 SGHRS, CDR2 YFSETQ. CDR3 length: 15 amino acids. CDR3 sequence: CASSLVGTSEETQYF. Written as DNA, the CDR3 is TGCGCCAGCAGCTTGGTCGGGACTAGCGAGGAGACCCAGTACTTC.

This clone was recorded once. The rearrangement uses TRBV5-4 and TRBJ1-2, with D unresolved. Germline CDR1 SGHNT, CDR2 YYREEE (reference sequence). CDR3 length: 18 amino acids. V lost 0 bases and J lost 2, with 20 bases in between. DNA for the CDR3: TGTGCCAGCAGCTTGGCCGAGCAGCGACGCAGACCGAACTATGGCTACACCTTC. Encoded protein: CASSLAEQRRRPNYGYTF.

J is TRBJ2-3 and V is TRBV5-1, with 11 nucleotides matching TRBD2. With 4 bases clipped from V and 5 bases from J, the junction kept 6 bases outside the gene matches. Germline CDR1 and CDR2: SGHRS and YFSETQ. The CDR3 runs 15 residues. The CDR3 protein is CASSDSGGALDTQYF. The CDR3, as DNA: TGCGCCAGCAGCGATAGCGGGGGGGCCTTAGATACGCAGTATTTT.

This chain connects TRBV11-1 to TRBJ2-5, with a possible D match to TRBD2 (6 bases). There are 15 residues in the CDR3. Germline V lookup: CDR1 SGHAT, CDR2 FQDESV (reference sequence). V was trimmed by 4 bases and J by 7 bases, leaving 19 bases between them. The CDR3, as DNA: TGTGCCAGCAGCTCCAATCCGGGCCCAGCGGGGACCCAGTACTTC. This translates into CASSSNPGPAGTQYF.

The V gene is TRBV3-1 (or the pseudogene TRBV3-2), the J gene TRBJ2-1; D not resolved. This CDR3 spans 15 amino acids. V gave up 5 bases and J gave up 11 bases, with 22 bases separating them. Germline CDR1 and CDR2: LGHDT and YNNKEL (reference sequence). CDR3 residues: CASSAIGSKDWQQFF. The CDR3 DNA is TGTGCCAGCAGCGCGATAGGCTCAAAAGACTGGCAGCAGTTCTTC.

The gene calls are TRBV11-1 and TRBJ2-7; weak D call: TRBD1 (5 bases). Looked up from germline, CDR1 is SGHAT and CDR2 is FQDESV (reference sequence). The CDR3 runs to 15 residues. The V end was cut by 1 base, the J end by 0 bases, with 10 bases between. The DNA for the CDR3 is TGTGCCAGCAGCTTAGAGGGGATAAGCTCCTACGAGCAGTACTTC. Its translation: CASSLEGISSYEQYF.

This sequence joins TRBV28 and TRBJ2-7; weak D call: TRBD1 (7 bases). This CDR3 comprises 16 residues. Deletions cut 6 bases from V and 3 bases from J, with 21 bases between. Germline CDR1 is MDHEN and CDR2 is SYDVKM. The chain's CDR3 is CASRLGGGGLNYEQYF. In DNA, the CDR3 is TGTGCCAGCAGACTCGGAGGGGGCGGGCTCAACTACGAGCAGTACTTC.

The chain joins TRBV28 to TRBJ1-5; D is unclear. Trimming pared 2 bases from V and 3 bases from J, leaving 11 bases between. CDR3 length equals 15 residues. CDR1 MDHEN and CDR2 SYDVKM come from the germline V gene. In DNA form, the CDR3 reads TGTGCCAGCAGTTTAACGGGGAATTACAATCAGCCCCAGCATTTT. Translating gives CASSLTGNYNQPQHF. Full variable domain (remainder filled in from reference TRBV28 and TRBJ1-5): DVKVTQSSRYLVKRTGEKVFLECVQDMDHENMFWYRQDPGLGLRLIYFSYDVKMKEKGDIPEGYSVSREKKERFSLILESASTNQTSMYLCASSLTGNYNQPQHFGDGTRLSIL.

This chain links TRBV30 with TRBJ2-7; 8 bases are a match to TRBD1. The CDR3 length is 14 residues. V shed 2 bases and J 4 bases; nucleotides not matched to a gene: 7. The germline gives CDR1 GTSNPN, CDR2 SVGIG (reference sequence). The DNA for the CDR3 is TGTGCCTGGAGTATCGGACAGGGTGCGTACGAGCAGTACTTC. Protein sequence: CAWSIGQGAYEQYF.